This TCR beta chain was recorded in a study of CD8+ T cells in alopecia areata. In the study overall: The protocol delivered tofacitinib for 6 to 18 months, then withdrew it for 6 months.

Regarding treatment: oral pan-JAK inhibitor, 5-10 mg twice daily. In the case of this clone: Its antigen is currently unknown.

Overall study findings and caveats: Scalp lesions, especially in alopecia totalis/universalis, had higher clonality than normal scalp.

Extraction and reverse transcription of RNA yielded cDNA as the sequencing template. TCRdb's copy holds only in-frame clones and misses some; the assay was immunoSEQ multiplex PCR. The table lists 110,000 or so clones, roughly 50% of them singletons. V lost 11 bases and J 5 bases, leaving 21 bases between the germline ends. The CDR3 consists of 14 residues. Germline loops: CDR1 ENHRY, CDR2 SYGVKD. The sample here was CD8+ T cells sorted from blood, taken at week 4, from a patient treated with tofacitinib. The chain carries TRBV10-3 and TRBJ2-5; D possibly corresponds to TRBD2 (6 bases). The TCR sequence derives from a human donor with alopecia areata. The CDR3 region is CASQLGGEGETQYF. CDR3 DNA sequence: TGTGCCTCCCAGCTCGGGGGAGAGGGGGAGACCCAGTACTTC.